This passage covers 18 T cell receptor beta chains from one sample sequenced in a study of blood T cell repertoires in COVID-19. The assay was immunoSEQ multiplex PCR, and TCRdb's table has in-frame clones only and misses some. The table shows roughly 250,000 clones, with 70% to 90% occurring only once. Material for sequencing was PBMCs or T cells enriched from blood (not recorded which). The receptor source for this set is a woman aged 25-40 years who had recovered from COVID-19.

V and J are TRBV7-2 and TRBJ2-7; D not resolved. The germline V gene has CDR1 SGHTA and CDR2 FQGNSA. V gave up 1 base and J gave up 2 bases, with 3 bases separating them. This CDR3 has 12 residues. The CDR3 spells CASSLEPYEQYF. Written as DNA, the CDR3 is TGTGCCAGCAGCTTAGAGCCCTACGAGCAGTACTTC. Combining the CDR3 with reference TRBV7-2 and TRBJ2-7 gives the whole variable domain GAGVSQSPSNKVTEKGKDVELRCDPISGHTALYWYRQSLGQGLEFLIYFQGNSAPDKSGLPSDRFSAERTGGSVSTLTIQRTQQEDSAVYLCASSLEPYEQYFGPGTRLTVT.

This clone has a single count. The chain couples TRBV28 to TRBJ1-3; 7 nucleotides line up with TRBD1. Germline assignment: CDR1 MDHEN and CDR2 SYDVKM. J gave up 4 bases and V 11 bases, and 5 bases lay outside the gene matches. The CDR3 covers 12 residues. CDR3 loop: CASRGYGNTIYF. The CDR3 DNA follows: TGTGCCTCCAGGGGGTACGGAAACACCATATATTTT.

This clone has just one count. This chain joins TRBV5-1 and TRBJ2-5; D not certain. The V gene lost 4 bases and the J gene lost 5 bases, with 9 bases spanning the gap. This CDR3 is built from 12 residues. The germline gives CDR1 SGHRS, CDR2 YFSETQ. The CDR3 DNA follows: TGCGCCAGCAGCACCGACAAGGAGACCCAGTACTTC. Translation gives CASSTDKETQYF.

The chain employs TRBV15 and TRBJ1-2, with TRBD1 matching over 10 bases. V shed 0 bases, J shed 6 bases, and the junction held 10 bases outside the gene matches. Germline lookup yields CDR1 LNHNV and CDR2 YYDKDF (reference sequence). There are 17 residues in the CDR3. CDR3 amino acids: CATSRDFAGGQGNGYTF. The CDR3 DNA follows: TGTGCCACCAGCAGAGATTTTGCCGGGGGACAGGGGAATGGCTACACCTTC.

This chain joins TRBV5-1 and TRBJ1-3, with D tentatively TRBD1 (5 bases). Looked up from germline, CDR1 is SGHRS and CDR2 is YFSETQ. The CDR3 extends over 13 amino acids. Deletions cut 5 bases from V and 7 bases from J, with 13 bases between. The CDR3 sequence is CASRQQGMNTIYF. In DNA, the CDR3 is TGCGCCAGCAGGCAGCAGGGAATGAACACCATATATTTT. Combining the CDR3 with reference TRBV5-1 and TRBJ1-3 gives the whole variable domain KAGVTQTPRYLIKTRGQQVTLSCSPISGHRSVSWYQQTPGQGLQFLFEYFSETQRNKGNFPGRFSGRQFSNSRSEMNVSTLELGDSALYLCASRQQGMNTIYFGEGSWLTVV.

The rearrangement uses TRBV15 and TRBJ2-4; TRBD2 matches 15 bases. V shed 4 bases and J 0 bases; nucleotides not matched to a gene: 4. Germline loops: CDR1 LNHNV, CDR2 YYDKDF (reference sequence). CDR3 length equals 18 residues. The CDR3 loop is CATSKGLAGGIAKNIQYF. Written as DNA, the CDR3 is TGTGCCACCAGCAAGGGACTAGCGGGGGGCATAGCCAAAAACATTCAGTACTTC.

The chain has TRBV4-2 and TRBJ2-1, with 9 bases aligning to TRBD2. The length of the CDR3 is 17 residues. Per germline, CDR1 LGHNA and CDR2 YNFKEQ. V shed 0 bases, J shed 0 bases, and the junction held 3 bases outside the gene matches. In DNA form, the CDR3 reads TGTGCCAGCAGCCAAGAGACTAGCGGCGGCTCCTACAATGAGCAGTTCTTC. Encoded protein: CASSQETSGGSYNEQFF.

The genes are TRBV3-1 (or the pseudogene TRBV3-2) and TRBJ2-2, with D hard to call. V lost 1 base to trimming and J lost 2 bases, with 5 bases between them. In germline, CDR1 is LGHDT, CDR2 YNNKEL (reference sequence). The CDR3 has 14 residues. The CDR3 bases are TGTGCCAGCAGCCAAGTCCTTAACACCGGGGAGCTGTTTTTT. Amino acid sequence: CASSQVLNTGELFF.

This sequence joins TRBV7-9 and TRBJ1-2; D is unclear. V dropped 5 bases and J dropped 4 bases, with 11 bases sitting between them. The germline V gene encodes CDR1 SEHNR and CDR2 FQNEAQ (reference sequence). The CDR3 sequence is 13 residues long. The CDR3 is CASSVDSGYGYTF. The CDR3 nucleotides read TGTGCCAGCAGCGTCGACTCCGGCTATGGCTACACCTTC.

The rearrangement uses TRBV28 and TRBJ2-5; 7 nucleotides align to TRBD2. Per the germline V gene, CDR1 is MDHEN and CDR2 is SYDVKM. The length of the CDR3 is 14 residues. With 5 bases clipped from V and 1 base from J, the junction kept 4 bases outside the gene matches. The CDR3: CASSPGTIQETQYF. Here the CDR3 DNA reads TGTGCCAGCAGTCCCGGGACTATCCAAGAGACCCAGTACTTC.

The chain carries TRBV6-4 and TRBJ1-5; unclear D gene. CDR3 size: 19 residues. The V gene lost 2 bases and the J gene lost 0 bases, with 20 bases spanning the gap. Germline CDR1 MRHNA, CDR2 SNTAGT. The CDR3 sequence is CASSDGDWAGEGSNQPQHF. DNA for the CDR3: TGTGCCAGCAGTGACGGAGACTGGGCCGGAGAGGGTAGCAATCAGCCCCAGCATTTT.

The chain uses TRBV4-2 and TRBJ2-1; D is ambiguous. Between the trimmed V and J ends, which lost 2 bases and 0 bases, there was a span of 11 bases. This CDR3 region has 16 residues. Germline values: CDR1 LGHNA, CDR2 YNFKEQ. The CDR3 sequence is CASSQSPESSYNEQFF. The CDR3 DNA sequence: TGTGCCAGCAGCCAATCTCCGGAGAGCTCCTACAATGAGCAGTTCTTC.

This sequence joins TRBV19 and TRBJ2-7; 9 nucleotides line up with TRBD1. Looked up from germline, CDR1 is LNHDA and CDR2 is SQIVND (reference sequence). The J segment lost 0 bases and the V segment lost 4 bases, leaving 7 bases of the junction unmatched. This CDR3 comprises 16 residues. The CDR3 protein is CASSNRGRVSSYEQYF. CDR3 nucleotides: TGTGCCAGTAGTAACAGGGGGCGTGTTAGCTCCTACGAGCAGTACTTC.

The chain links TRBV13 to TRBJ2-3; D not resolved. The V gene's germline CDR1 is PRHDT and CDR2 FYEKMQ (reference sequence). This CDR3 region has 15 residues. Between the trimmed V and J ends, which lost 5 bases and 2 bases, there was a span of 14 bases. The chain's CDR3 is CASSPTGFLTDTQYF. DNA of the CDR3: TGTGCCAGCAGCCCCACCGGGTTCCTCACAGATACGCAGTATTTT. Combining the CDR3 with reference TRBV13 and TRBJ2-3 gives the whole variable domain AAGVIQSPRHLIKEKRETATLKCYPIPRHDTVYWYQQGPGQDPQFLISFYEKMQSDKGSIPDRFSAQQFSDYHSELNMSSLELGDSALYFCASSPTGFLTDTQYFGPGTRLTVL.

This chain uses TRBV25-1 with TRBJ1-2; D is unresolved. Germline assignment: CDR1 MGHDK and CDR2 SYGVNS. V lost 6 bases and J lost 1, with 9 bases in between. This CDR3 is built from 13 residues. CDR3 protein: CASRTENNYGYTF. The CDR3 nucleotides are TGTGCCAGCAGAACAGAAAATAACTATGGCTACACCTTC.

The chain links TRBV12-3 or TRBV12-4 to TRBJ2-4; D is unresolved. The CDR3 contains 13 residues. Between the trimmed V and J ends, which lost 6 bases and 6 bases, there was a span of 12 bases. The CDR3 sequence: CASRRTTVNIQYF. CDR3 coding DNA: TGTGCCAGCAGACGCACTACGGTAAACATTCAGTACTTC.

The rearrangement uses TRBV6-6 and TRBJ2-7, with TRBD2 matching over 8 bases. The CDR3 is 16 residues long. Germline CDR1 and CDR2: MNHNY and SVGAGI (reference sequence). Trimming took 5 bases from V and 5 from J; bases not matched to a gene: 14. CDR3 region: CASSLREGPIAHEQYF. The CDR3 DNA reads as TGTGCCAGCAGTCTTCGGGAGGGCCCTATTGCCCACGAGCAGTACTTC.

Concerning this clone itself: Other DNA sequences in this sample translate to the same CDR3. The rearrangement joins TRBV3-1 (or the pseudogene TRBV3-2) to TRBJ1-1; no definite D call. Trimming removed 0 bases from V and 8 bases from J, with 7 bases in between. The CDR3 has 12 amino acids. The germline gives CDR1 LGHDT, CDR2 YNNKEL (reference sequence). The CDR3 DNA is TGTGCCAGCAGCCAAGATAGAGGAGAAGCTTTCTTT. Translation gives CASSQDRGEAFF.